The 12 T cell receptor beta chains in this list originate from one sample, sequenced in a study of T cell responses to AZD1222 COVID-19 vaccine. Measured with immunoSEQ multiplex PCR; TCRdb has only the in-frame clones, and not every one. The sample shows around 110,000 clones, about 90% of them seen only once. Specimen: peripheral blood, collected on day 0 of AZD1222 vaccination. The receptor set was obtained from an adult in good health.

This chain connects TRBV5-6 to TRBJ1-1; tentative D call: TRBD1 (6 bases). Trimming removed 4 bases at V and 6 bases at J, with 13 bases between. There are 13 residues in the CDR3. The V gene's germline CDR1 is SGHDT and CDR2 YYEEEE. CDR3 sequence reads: CASSVSGGSEAFF. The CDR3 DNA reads TGTGCCAGCAGCGTATCTGGGGGCTCTGAAGCTTTCTTT.

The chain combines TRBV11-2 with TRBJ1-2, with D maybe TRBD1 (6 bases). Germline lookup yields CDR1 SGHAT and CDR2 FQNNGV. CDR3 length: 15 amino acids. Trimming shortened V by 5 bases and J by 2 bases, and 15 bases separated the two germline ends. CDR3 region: CASSIRGDNNYGYTF. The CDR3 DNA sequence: TGTGCCAGCAGCATCCGCGGGGACAACAACTATGGCTACACCTTC.

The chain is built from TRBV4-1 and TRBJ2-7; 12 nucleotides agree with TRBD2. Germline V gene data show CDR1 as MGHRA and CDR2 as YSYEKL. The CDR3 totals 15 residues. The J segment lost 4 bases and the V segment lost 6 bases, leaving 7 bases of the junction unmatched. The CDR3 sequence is CASSQTSGSFYEQYF. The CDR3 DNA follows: TGCGCCAGCAGTCAGACTAGCGGGAGTTTTTACGAGCAGTACTTC.

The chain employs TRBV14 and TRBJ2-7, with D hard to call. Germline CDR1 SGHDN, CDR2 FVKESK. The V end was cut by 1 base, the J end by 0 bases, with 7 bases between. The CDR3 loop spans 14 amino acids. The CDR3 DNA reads TGTGCCAGCAGCCAAGCGGCTTACTCCTACGAGCAGTACTTC. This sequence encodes CASSQAAYSYEQYF.

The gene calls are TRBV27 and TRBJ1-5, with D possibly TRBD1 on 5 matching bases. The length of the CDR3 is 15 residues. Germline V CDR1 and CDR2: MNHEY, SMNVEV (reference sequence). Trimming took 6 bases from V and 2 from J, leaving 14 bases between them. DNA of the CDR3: TGTGCCAGCAGCTCTGGGGGGTACGGCAATCAGCCCCAGCATTTT. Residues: CASSSGGYGNQPQHF.

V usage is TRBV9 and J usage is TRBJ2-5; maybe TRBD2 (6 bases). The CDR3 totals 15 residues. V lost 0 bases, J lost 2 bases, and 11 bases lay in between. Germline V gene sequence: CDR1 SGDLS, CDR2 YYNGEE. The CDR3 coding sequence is TGTGCCAGCAGCGTAGCCGGGGGAGCTCAAGAGACCCAGTACTTC. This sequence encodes CASSVAGGAQETQYF.

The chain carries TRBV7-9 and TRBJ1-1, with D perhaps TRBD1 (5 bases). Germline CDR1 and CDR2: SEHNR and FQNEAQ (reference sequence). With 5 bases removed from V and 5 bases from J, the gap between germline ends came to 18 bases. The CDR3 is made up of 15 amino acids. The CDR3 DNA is TGTGCCAGCAGCCAAAGGGACCCCGAGGGAACTGAAGCTTTCTTT. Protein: CASSQRDPEGTEAFF.

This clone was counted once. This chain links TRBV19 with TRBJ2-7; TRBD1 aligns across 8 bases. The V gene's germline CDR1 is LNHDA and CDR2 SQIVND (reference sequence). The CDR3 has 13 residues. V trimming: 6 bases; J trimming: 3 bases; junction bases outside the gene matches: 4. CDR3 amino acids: CASRTTGDYEQYF. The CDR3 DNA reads TGTGCCAGTAGGACGACAGGGGACTACGAGCAGTACTTC.

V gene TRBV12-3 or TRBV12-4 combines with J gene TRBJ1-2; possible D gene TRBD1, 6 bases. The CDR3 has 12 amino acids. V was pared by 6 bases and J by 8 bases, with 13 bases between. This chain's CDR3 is CASSHPGEGYTF. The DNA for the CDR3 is TGTGCCAGCAGCCACCCAGGGGAAGGCTACACCTTC.

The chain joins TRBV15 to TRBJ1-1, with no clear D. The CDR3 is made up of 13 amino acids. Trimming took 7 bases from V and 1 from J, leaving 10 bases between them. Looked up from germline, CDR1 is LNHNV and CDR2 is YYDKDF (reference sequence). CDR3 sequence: CATTTPPNTEAFF. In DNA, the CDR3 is TGTGCCACCACAACCCCGCCGAACACTGAAGCTTTCTTT.

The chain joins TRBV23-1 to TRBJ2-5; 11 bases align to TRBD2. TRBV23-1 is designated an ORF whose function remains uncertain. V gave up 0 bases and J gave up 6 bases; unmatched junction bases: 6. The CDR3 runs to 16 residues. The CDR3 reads CASSQSEPSGRKTQYF. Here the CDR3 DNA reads TGCGCCAGCAGTCAATCGGAGCCTAGCGGGAGGAAGACCCAGTACTTC.

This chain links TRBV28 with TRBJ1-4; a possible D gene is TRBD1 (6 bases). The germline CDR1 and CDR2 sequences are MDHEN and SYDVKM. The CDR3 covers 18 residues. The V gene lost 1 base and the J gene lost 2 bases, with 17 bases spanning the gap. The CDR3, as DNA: TGTGCCAGCAGTTTATCGCAGGGGCCAAGTGGCACTAATGAAAAACTGTTTTTT. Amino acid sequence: CASSLSQGPSGTNEKLFF.